Shown below are 20 T cell receptor beta chains from a single sample sequenced in a study of tumor and adjacent non-tumor tissue in lung cancer. The template was RNA from unsorted bulk tissue. Distant lung tissue was collected more than 3 cm away from the tumor edge. Three rounds of nested PCR, following a modified ARM-PCR protocol, produced the TCRbeta library. TCRdb re-called the multiplex PCR reads through MiXCR, storing one row per CDR3 protein. The table lists tens of thousands of distinct CDR3 sequences, approximately 82% of them singletons. Material for sequencing was distant non-tumor lung tissue. These receptors were obtained from a man between 65 and 79 years old with non-small cell lung cancer.

Comment on this clonotype: Since a much larger clone is just one base distant, this may be a read error. The V and J genes are TRBV7-8 and TRBJ2-1; 9 bases fit TRBD2. After removal of 6 bases from V and 7 bases from J, the junction contained 10 bases not matched to a gene. Per the germline V gene, CDR1 is SGHVS and CDR2 is FQNEAQ. The CDR3 runs 15 residues. CDR3 nucleotides: TGTGCCAGCAGTCTCGGACTAGCGTCGGAGAATGAGCAGTTCTTC. Its translation: CASSLGLASENEQFF.

Concerning this clonotype itself: The CDR3 does not close with the conserved phenylalanine or tryptophan, likely indicating a read error. The chain is built from TRBV5-5 and TRBJ2-7, with 9 bases aligning to TRBD2. V lost 7 bases to trimming and J lost 5 bases; unmatched junction nucleotides: 7. CDR1 is SGHKS, CDR2 YYEKEE, per germline (reference sequence). CDR3 length: 13 residues. The CDR3 region has the DNA TGTGCCAGCCAAAGCGCGGGGGGGGACGAGCAGTACTTA. Protein sequence: CASQSAGGDEQYL.

On this clonotype: With a much larger clone just one base away, this may be a read error. Here the CDR3 omits its conserved ending phenylalanine or tryptophan, so a read error is the likely source. CDR3 region: CASSPGQGANQPQHY. The CDR3 DNA reads TGTGCCAGCAGTCCCGGTCAGGGGGCCAATCAGCCCCAGCATTAT. This chain links TRBV6-6 with TRBJ1-5, with 8 bases lining up with TRBD1. Germline trimming cut 5 bases from V and 3 bases from J; bases unmatched to any gene: 6. This CDR3 is built from 15 residues. CDR1 MNHNY and CDR2 SVGAGI come from the germline V gene (reference sequence).

The rearrangement links TRBV11-2 to TRBJ2-2, with D uncertain. The CDR3 contains 14 residues. The germline V and J ends were trimmed by 10 bases and 5 bases, with 17 bases remaining between them. Germline V gene sequence: CDR1 SGHAT, CDR2 FQNNGV. The CDR3 sequence is CAINLFVGTGELFF. In DNA form, the CDR3 reads TGTGCCATCAACTTATTTGTGGGGACCGGGGAGCTGTTTTTT.

This clonotype was counted a few times. This sequence may be a read error, since a much larger clone differs from it by one base. J is TRBJ2-3 and V is TRBV29-1; 7 bases line up with TRBD2. V shed 4 bases, J shed 5 bases, and the junction held 9 bases outside the gene matches. This CDR3 spans 14 amino acids. CDR1 is SQVTM, CDR2 ANQGSEA, per germline. The CDR3 spells CSVVPWDYIDTQYF. In nucleotides, the CDR3 is TGCAGCGTTGTCCCATGGGACTACATAGATACGCAGTATTTT.

V gene TRBV7-8 combines with J gene TRBJ2-1; 10 bases are a match to TRBD2. Germline CDR1 SGHVS, CDR2 FQNEAQ. J gave up 4 bases and V 11 bases, and 23 bases lay outside the gene matches. The CDR3 sequence is 19 residues long. This CDR3 reads CAGSLPPGLARGGYNEQFF. In DNA, the CDR3 is TGTGCCGGTAGCTTACCCCCGGGACTAGCGAGAGGAGGGTACAATGAGCAGTTCTTC. Complete variable domain (other parts from reference TRBV7-8 and TRBJ2-1): GAGVSQSPRYKVAKRGQDVALRCDPISGHVSLFWYQQALGQGPEFLTYFQNEAQLDKSGLPSDRFFAERPEGSVSTLKIQRTQQEDSAVYLCAGSLPPGLARGGYNEQFFGPGTRLTVL.

The chain carries TRBV5-5 and TRBJ1-4; D uncertain. Germline-derived CDR1 and CDR2 are SGHKS and YYEKEE (reference sequence). The V gene lost 4 bases and the J gene lost 5 bases, with 15 bases spanning the gap. The CDR3 totals 15 residues. The chain's CDR3 is CASSPRIASNEKLFF. The CDR3 bases are TGTGCCAGCAGCCCAAGGATAGCCTCCAATGAAAAACTGTTTTTT.

As concerns this clonotype: One base away lies a much larger clone, so this may be a sequencing read error. The final CDR3 position lacks the conserved phenylalanine or tryptophan, pointing to a likely read error. The chain uses TRBV6-6 and TRBJ2-2; TRBD2 agrees at 7 bases. The CDR3 runs 15 residues. Losses at the gene ends were 3 bases for V and 5 bases for J; bases not matched to a gene: 6. Germline assignment: CDR1 MNHNY and CDR2 SVGAGI (reference sequence). The CDR3 nucleotides are TGTGCCAGCAGTTATCTGGGAGGGAGGACCGGGGAGCTGTTTTTA. It is translated as CASSYLGGRTGELFL.

A remark on this clonotype: A much larger clone lies a single base off, so this may be a read error. The rearrangement joins TRBV6-1 to TRBJ2-5; 16 bases line up with TRBD2. The CDR3 is 18 residues long. In germline, CDR1 is MNHNS, CDR2 SASEGT. In DNA form, the CDR3 reads TGTGCCAGCAGAGAAGACGGGACTAGCGGGAGGGCGAGGGAGACCCAGTACTTC. It specifies CASREDGTSGRARETQYF.

Comments on this clonotype: Since the CDR3 does not end with the conserved phenylalanine or tryptophan, this likely comes from a read error. This rearrangement joins TRBV29-1 to TRBJ2-3; perhaps D is TRBD1 or TRBD2 (6 bases each). Germline values: CDR1 SQVTM, CDR2 ANQGSEA. The CDR3 totals 12 residues. V was clipped by 8 bases and J by 2 bases, with 11 bases between them. Written as DNA, the CDR3 is TGCAGCATGAGGGGGGCCACAGATACGCAGTATTTA. It encodes CSMRGATDTQYL.

In the case of this clonotype: The junction departs from germline at one end; a sequencing error may be responsible. The CDR3 sequence: CASNLYRYGCTF. The CDR3 coding sequence is TGTGCCAGCAACTTATACAGGTATGGCTGCACCTTC. The rearrangement joins TRBV11-1 to TRBJ1-2, with D possibly being TRBD1 (5 bases). CDR3 length: 12 amino acids. Per the germline V gene, CDR1 is SGHAT and CDR2 is FQDESV (reference sequence).

About this clonotype itself: One end of the junction fails to match germline, which may point to a read error. The chain couples TRBV29-1 to TRBJ2-6; D is perhaps TRBD1 or TRBD2 (5 bases each). From germline, CDR1 is SQVTM and CDR2 ANQGSEA. The CDR3 has 15 amino acids. CDR3 protein: CSVDFLNSGANVLAF. CDR3 nucleotide sequence: TGTAGCGTTGACTTCTTGAACTCTGGGGCCAACGTCCTGGCTTTC. Full variable domain (rest looked up from reference TRBV29-1 and TRBJ2-6): SAVISQKPSRDICQRGTSLTIQCQVDSQVTMMFWYRQQPGQSLTLIATANQGSEATYESGFVIDKFPISRPNLTFSTLTVSNMSPEDSSIYLCSVDFLNSGANVLAFGAGSRLTVL.

This rearrangement joins TRBV4-1 to TRBJ2-1; 8 bases are a match to TRBD2. CDR3 length: 17 amino acids. Germline assignment: CDR1 MGHRA and CDR2 YSYEKL. The ends lost 1 base at V and 15 bases at J; junction bases unmatched: 20. The CDR3 coding sequence is TGCGCCAGCAGCCAAGTCTTTAGCGGGACGGAGTGGAATGAGTTGTTCTTC. It is translated as CASSQVFSGTEWNELFF.

On this clonotype: Relative to the germline gene, one junction end is altered; a read error may explain this. This chain uses TRBV29-1 with TRBJ2-5; TRBD2 matches 14 bases. Per germline, CDR1 SQVTM and CDR2 ANQGSEA. This CDR3 region has 15 residues. CDR3 sequence (DNA): TGCAGCGTGCATGGACTAGCGGGGGGTAAGGAGACTCAGTATTTC. Its translation is CSVHGLAGGKETQYF.

The sample holds a few counts of this clonotype. This could be a read error, since a much larger clone is one nucleotide away. The gene calls are TRBV5-5 and TRBJ1-5; D is ambiguous. This CDR3 has 13 residues. CDR1 SGHKS and CDR2 YYEKEE come from the germline V gene (reference sequence). CDR3 DNA: TGTGACAGCAGCTTGGGGAGCAATCAGCCCCAGCATTTT. It translates to CDSSLGSNQPQHF.

This clonotype has a count of ten or more. The chain recombines TRBV6-6 with TRBJ1-1; no clear D gene. This CDR3 region has 15 residues. Germline-derived CDR1 and CDR2 are MNHNY and SVGAGI (reference sequence). Deletions cut 5 bases from V and 3 bases from J, with 16 bases between. The chain's CDR3 is CASSEGGRSDTEAFF. The CDR3 DNA reads as TGTGCCAGCAGTGAGGGAGGAAGGTCGGACACTGAAGCTTTCTTT.

In regard to this clonotype: Compared with germline, one end of the junction differs, possibly owing to a read error. J is TRBJ2-1 and V is TRBV12-5; TRBD2 matches 12 bases. CDR1 and CDR2 from the germline V gene are LGHNT and FRNRAP. CDR3 length: 16 amino acids. The DNA of the CDR3 is TGTGCTAGTGGTTCCTGGACTAGCGGGACCTACGATGAGCAGTTCTTC. This gives the protein CASGSWTSGTYDEQFF.

In its sample, this clonotype was seen a few times. V usage is TRBV20-1 and J usage is TRBJ1-1, with 7 bases matching TRBD1. The CDR3 extends over 17 amino acids. The junction had 11 bases not matched to a gene; V was cut back by 0 bases and J by 1 base. Germline CDR1 reads DFQATT; CDR2 reads SNEGSKA (reference sequence). The CDR3 region is CSARDKTGFRPNTEAFF. Here the CDR3 DNA reads TGCAGTGCTAGAGACAAGACAGGGTTCCGACCGAACACTGAAGCTTTCTTT.

This clonotype has only one observation. This chain uses TRBV5-6 with TRBJ2-5; 8 bases match TRBD1. Unmatched junction bases numbered 16, after V lost 5 bases and J lost 7 bases. The CDR3 loop spans 16 amino acids. The germline V gene has CDR1 SGHDT and CDR2 YYEEEE. CDR3 sequence: CASRLNGQGPRVTQYF. CDR3 bases: TGTGCCAGCAGACTGAACGGACAGGGACCTCGGGTGACCCAGTACTTC.

Note on this clonotype: The junction does not match germline at one end; this may be a read error. V gene TRBV4-1 combines with J gene TRBJ2-5; D remains ambiguous. Matching the DNA end better, TRBJ2-1 makes the J call doubtful. This CDR3 is 15 amino acids long. CDR1 and CDR2 (germline): MGHRA, YSYEKL. CDR3 nucleotide sequence: TGCACCAGCAGCCAAGTTCATCAGCGCAAAGAGACCCAGTTCTTC. Amino acid sequence: CTSSQVHQRKETQFF.